This T cell receptor (beta chain) was captured by sequencing in a study of T cells in Graves' hyperthyroidism and ophthalmopathy. Amplification yielded TCR beta CDR3 regions, with RNA transcripts as the source. HTBI primers were the set used in a first-round RT-PCR of the TCR CDR3. TCRdb reanalysed the multiplex PCR reads using MiXCR and keeps one entry per CDR3 protein. This table holds a few hundred thousand distinct CDR3 sequences, 14% to 15% found once. Findings and caveats of the study: Progression to ophthalmopathy was predicted a median of approximately 6.4 months early.

This clonotype was picked up many times. The target antigen is unknown. The CDR3 runs 17 residues. CDR1 and CDR2 from the germline V gene are MGHRA and YSYEKL. Deletions cut 4 bases from V and 4 bases from J, with 21 bases between. The specimen sequenced was blood. The TCR was taken from a woman between 40 and 50 years old with Graves' hyperthyroidism that later progressed to Graves' ophthalmopathy. The V call is TRBV4-1, the J call TRBJ2-3; D perhaps matches TRBD2 (6 bases). CDR3: CASSRSPLGRFADTQYF. The DNA of the CDR3 is TGCGCCAGCAGCCGCTCCCCCCTAGGGAGGTTTGCAGATACGCAGTATTTT.